Presented here are 14 T cell receptor beta chains from one specimen sequenced in a study of T cell responses to AZD1222 COVID-19 vaccine. Libraries were prepared by immunoSEQ multiplex PCR; TCRdb keeps only in-frame clonotypes and omits some of them. The repertoire includes 84,000 or so clones, about 90% of them detected once, and around 1.5% sits in the top ten. The source was peripheral blood, collected on day 0 of AZD1222 vaccination. Source of these receptors: an adult in good health.

This rearrangement joins TRBV6-4 to TRBJ1-5; 7 positions agree with TRBD1. CDR1 and CDR2 from the germline V gene are MRHNA and SNTAGT. Germline trimming cut 6 bases from V and 4 bases from J; bases unmatched to any gene: 6. This CDR3 is built from 14 residues. The CDR3 region is CASRSWTGNQPQHF. Here the CDR3 DNA reads TGTGCCAGCAGGTCTTGGACAGGAAATCAGCCCCAGCATTTT.

The chain is built from TRBV5-1 and TRBJ1-4; D call uncertain. This CDR3 has 15 residues. Germline V CDR1 and CDR2: SGHRS, YFSETQ. The germline V and J ends were trimmed by 4 bases and 5 bases, with 15 bases remaining between them. This chain's CDR3 is CASSLSRRRNEKLFF. The CDR3, as DNA: TGCGCCAGCAGCCTCTCTCGACGGAGAAATGAAAAACTGTTTTTT.

V is TRBV7-8 and J is TRBJ1-5, with no clear D. Germline V gene lookup returns CDR1 SGHVS and CDR2 FQNEAQ. The CDR3 length is 15 residues. Trimming shortened V by 1 base and J by 7 bases, and 14 bases separated the two germline ends. In nucleotides, the CDR3 is TGTGCCAGCAGCTTAGGGTCCCCCGGGCCACAGCCCCAGCATTTT. Translating it yields CASSLGSPGPQPQHF.

This clone was picked up many times. The gene calls are TRBV11-2 and TRBJ1-3; 11 bases fit TRBD1. The CDR3 is 17 amino acids. V shed 4 bases, J shed 4 bases, and the junction held 9 bases outside the gene matches. Germline V lookup: CDR1 SGHAT, CDR2 FQNNGV. This CDR3 reads CASSSWTGGASGNTIYF. Here the CDR3 DNA reads TGTGCCAGCAGCTCCTGGACAGGGGGCGCGTCAGGAAACACCATATATTTT.

This chain links TRBV27 with TRBJ1-5; D is possibly TRBD1 (5 bases). The V gene's germline CDR1 is MNHEY and CDR2 SMNVEV (reference sequence). V was clipped by 6 bases and J by 1 base, with 10 bases between them. The CDR3 covers 14 residues. CDR3 sequence reads: CASSIRGSNQPQHF. The CDR3 DNA reads as TGTGCCAGCAGCATACGGGGGAGCAATCAGCCCCAGCATTTT.

The V call is TRBV29-1, the J call TRBJ1-2; D not certain. Germline CDR1 and CDR2: SQVTM and ANQGSEA. V lost 0 bases to trimming and J lost 9 bases, with 8 bases between them. The CDR3 loop spans 11 amino acids. CDR3 nucleotides: TGCAGCGTTGAAGAAAAGGCAAGCTACACCTTC. This gives the protein CSVEEKASYTF.

This chain joins TRBV28 and TRBJ2-2; 9 bases align to TRBD1. The CDR3 totals 15 residues. Trimming removed 5 bases from V and 5 bases from J; junction bases left unmatched: 6. Germline CDR1 MDHEN, CDR2 SYDVKM. This CDR3 reads CASSGAGQGTGELFF. The CDR3 nucleotides read TGTGCCAGCAGTGGTGCGGGACAGGGAACCGGGGAGCTGTTTTTT. Combining the CDR3 with reference TRBV28 and TRBJ2-2 gives the whole variable domain DVKVTQSSRYLVKRTGEKVFLECVQDMDHENMFWYRQDPGLGLRLIYFSYDVKMKEKGDIPEGYSVSREKKERFSLILESASTNQTSMYLCASSGAGQGTGELFFGEGSRLTVL.

The chain couples TRBV19 to TRBJ1-5, with a weak D call TRBD1 (5 bases). This CDR3 is 15 amino acids long. The germline V gene has CDR1 LNHDA and CDR2 SQIVND (reference sequence). V lost 6 bases to trimming and J lost 0 bases, with 12 bases between them. The CDR3 sequence: CASSISGGSNQPQHF. The CDR3 DNA is TGTGCCAGTAGCATTTCTGGGGGTAGCAATCAGCCCCAGCATTTT.

The genes are TRBV9 and TRBJ1-1; the D gene is possibly TRBD1 (5 bases). Looked up from germline, CDR1 is SGDLS and CDR2 is YYNGEE. Deletions cut 2 bases from V and 3 bases from J, with 8 bases between. The CDR3 has 13 residues. CDR3 DNA: TGTGCCAGCAGCGTGCGGGGCGACACTGAAGCTTTCTTT. As protein: CASSVRGDTEAFF.

The chain has TRBV7-9 and TRBJ2-7; D is ambiguous. The CDR3 is 11 residues long. Trimming pared 5 bases from V and 2 bases from J, leaving 4 bases between. Germline CDR1 SEHNR, CDR2 FQNEAQ (reference sequence). Here the CDR3 reads CASSRTYEQYF. DNA for the CDR3: TGTGCCAGCAGCCGGACCTACGAGCAGTACTTC.

This chain joins TRBV5-5 and TRBJ1-1, with 11 positions matching TRBD1. CDR1 and CDR2 (germline): SGHKS, YYEKEE (reference sequence). The junction had 5 bases not matched to a gene; V was cut back by 4 bases and J by 0 bases. CDR3 length: 16 residues. For the CDR3, the DNA is TGTGCCAGCAGCCCTGGACAGGGGGCTCTGAACACTGAAGCTTTCTTT. Amino acids: CASSPGQGALNTEAFF.

This clone was seen only a few times. CDR3 nucleotides: TGTGCCAGCCGGGAATCGGGGGACATTCAGTACTTC. As protein: CASRESGDIQYF. The V call is TRBV2, the J call TRBJ2-4, with D perhaps TRBD2 (6 bases). The CDR3 extends over 12 amino acids. Trimming cost V 8 bases and J 8 bases, with 13 bases left between them. Germline V CDR1 and CDR2: SNHLY, FYNNEI.

The CDR3 protein is CASKENYGYTF. In DNA, the CDR3 is TGTGCCAGCAAGGAGAACTATGGCTACACCTTC. J is TRBJ1-2 and V is TRBV25-1; no clear D gene. The CDR3 is 11 amino acids. The germline CDR1 and CDR2 sequences are MGHDK and SYGVNS. The V and J ends lost 7 bases and 2 bases respectively, with 5 bases between them.

J is TRBJ1-1 and V is TRBV5-1; tentatively, D is TRBD1 (6 bases). The CDR3 has 16 residues. Trimming shortened V by 4 bases and J by 3 bases, and 19 bases separated the two germline ends. Germline V gene lookup returns CDR1 SGHRS and CDR2 YFSETQ. In nucleotides, the CDR3 is TGCGCCAGCAGCCCTGAGATTAAGACAGGCCACACTGAAGCTTTCTTT. It yields the protein CASSPEIKTGHTEAFF.